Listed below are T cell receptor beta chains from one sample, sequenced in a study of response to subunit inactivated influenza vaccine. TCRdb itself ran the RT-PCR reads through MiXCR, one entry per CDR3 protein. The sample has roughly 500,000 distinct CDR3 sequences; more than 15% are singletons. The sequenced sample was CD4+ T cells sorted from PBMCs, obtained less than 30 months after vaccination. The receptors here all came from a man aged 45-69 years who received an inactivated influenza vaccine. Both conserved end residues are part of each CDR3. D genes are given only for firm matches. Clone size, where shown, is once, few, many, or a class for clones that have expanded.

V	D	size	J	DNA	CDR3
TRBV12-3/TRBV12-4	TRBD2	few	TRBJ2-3	TGTGCCAGCAGTTTATTTAGCGGGATAGTTACTAGCACAGATACGCAGTATTTT	CASSLFSGIVTSTDTQYF
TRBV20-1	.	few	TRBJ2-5	TGCAGTGCAGGAGGGGCAGAGACCCAGTACTTC	CSAGGAETQYF
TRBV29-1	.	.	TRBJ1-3	TGCAGCGTTGATAACGGAAACACCATATATTTT	CSVDNGNTIYF
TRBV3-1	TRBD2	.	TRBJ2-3	TGTGCCAGCAGCCCCTTACTAGCGGGGAGCCCAGATACGCAGTATTTT	CASSPLLAGSPDTQYF
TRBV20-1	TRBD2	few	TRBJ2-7	TGCAGTGCTAGAGGTTGGGTAGCGGGAGACGAGCAGTACTTC	CSARGWVAGDEQYF
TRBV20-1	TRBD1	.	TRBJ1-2	TGCAGTGCTAGGACAGGGGGAGGCTATGGCTACACCTTC	CSARTGGGYGYTF
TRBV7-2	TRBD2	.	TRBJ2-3	TGTGCCAGCAGCCCTACGGGAGGGGATACGTATACGCAGTATTTT	CASSPTGGDTYTQYF
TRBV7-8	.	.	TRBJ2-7	TGTGCCAGCAGCTTAGCGGAGGGTCCCTACGAGCAGTACTTC	CASSLAEGPYEQYF
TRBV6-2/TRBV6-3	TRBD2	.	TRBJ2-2	TGTGCCAGCAGTTACCCACTAGCGAGTAACACCGGGGAGCTGTTTTTT	CASSYPLASNTGELFF
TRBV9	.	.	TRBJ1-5	TGTGCCAGCAGCGTAGGGGAGTTTAGCAATCAGCCCCAGCATTTT	CASSVGEFSNQPQHF
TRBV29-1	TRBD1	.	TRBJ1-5	TGCAGCGTCGCCGGGACAGGGAATCAGCCCCAGCATTTT	CSVAGTGNQPQHF
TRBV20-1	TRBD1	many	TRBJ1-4	TGCAGTGCTCCGGCTCGGGACAGAGGAAATGAAAAACTGTTTTTT	CSAPARDRGNEKLFF
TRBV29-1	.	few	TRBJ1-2	TGCAGCGTTGAAGATCCGAGACTAAACTATGGCTACACCTTC	CSVEDPRLNYGYTF
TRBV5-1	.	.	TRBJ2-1	TGCGCCAGCAGCTCGACTGCTAGCTCCTACAATGAGCAGTTCTTC	CASSSTASSYNEQFF
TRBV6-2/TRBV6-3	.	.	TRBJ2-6	TGTGCCAGCAGTCTTGGGGCCAACGTCCTGACTTTC	CASSLGANVLTF
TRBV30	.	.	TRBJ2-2	TGTGCCTGGAGTGTTTCGGGGGCTGGGGAGCTGTTTTTT	CAWSVSGAGELFF
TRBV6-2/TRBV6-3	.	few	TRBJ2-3	TGTGCCAGCAGTCTGAATTGGGCCGGTACCACAGATACGCAGTATTTT	CASSLNWAGTTDTQYF
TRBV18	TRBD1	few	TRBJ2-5	TGTGCCAGCTCACCGCTGACAGGGAAGGAGGAGACCCAGTACTTC	CASSPLTGKEETQYF
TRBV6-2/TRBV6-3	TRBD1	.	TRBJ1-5	TGTGCCAGCAATCCCAGGGGGAGGTCCCAGCATTTT	CASNPRGRSQHF
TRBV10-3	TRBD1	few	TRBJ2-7	TGTGCCATCAGTCCGAGGGACAGGGACTCCTACGAGCAGTACTTC	CAISPRDRDSYEQYF
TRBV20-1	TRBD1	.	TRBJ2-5	TGCAGTGCGGGGGTTCTCGACAGGGTGTATTGGGGAGAGACCCAGTACTTC	CSAGVLDRVYWGETQYF
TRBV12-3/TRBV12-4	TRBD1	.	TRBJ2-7	TGTGCCAGCAGCCTAGACAGGGAATTTGACGAGCAGTACTTC	CASSLDREFDEQYF
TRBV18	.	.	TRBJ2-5	TGTGCCAGCTCGCCGGGGGGCAATGGCGAGACCCAGTACTTC	CASSPGGNGETQYF
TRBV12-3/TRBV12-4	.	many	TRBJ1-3	TGTGCCAGCAGTCCGTACGGGAGAGGAAACACCATATATTTT	CASSPYGRGNTIYF
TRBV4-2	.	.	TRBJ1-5	TGTGCCAGCAGCCATGGAGGACGATATCAGCCCCAGCATTTT	CASSHGGRYQPQHF
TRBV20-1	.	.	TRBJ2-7	TGCAGTGCTAGTCCGGGACTTCAGAACTACGAGCAGTACTTC	CSASPGLQNYEQYF
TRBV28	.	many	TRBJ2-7	TGTGCCAGCAGGCTGAGAACAAGGAGCTACGAGCAGTACTTC	CASRLRTRSYEQYF
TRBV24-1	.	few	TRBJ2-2	TGTGCCACCAGTTCTGTAGGACAAGCGAACACCGGGGAGCTGTTTTTT	CATSSVGQANTGELFF
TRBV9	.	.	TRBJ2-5	TGTGCCAGCAGCGTAGACCCACAAGAGACCCAGTACTTC	CASSVDPQETQYF
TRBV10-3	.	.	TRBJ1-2	TGTGCCATCAGTGGGGACGTCGGGTATGGCTACACCTTC	CAISGDVGYGYTF
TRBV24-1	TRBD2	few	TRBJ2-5	TGTGCCACCAGTGACAATGGACTAGCGGGAGGCGGGACCCAGTACTTC	CATSDNGLAGGGTQYF
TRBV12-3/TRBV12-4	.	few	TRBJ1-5	TGTGCCAGCAGTTTACCCGGATTCAATCAGCCCCAGCATTTT	CASSLPGFNQPQHF
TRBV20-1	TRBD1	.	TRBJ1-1	TGCAGTGCTATACGGGACAGGAGTACTGAAGCTTTCTTT	CSAIRDRSTEAFF
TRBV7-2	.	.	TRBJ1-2	TGTGCCAGCAGCCCCGCTCGGGGCGGCTACACCTTC	CASSPARGGYTF
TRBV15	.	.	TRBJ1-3	TGTGCCACCAGCAGAGTTTTTCAGGGAAACACCATATATTTT	CATSRVFQGNTIYF
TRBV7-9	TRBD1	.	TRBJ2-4	TGTGCCAGCAGCTTGGCACAGGGGGAAAACATTCAGTACTTC	CASSLAQGENIQYF
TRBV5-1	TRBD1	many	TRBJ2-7	TGCGCCAGCAGCTTGGAGGGGGCGCGGGAGCAGTACTTC	CASSLEGAREQYF
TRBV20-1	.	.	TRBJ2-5	TGCAGTGCGAGTAAGACGGCAGGCCAAGAGACCCAGTACTTC	CSASKTAGQETQYF
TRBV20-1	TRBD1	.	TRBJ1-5	TGCAGTGCTAGGCCGGGGACAGGGAGTAATCAGCCCCAGCATTTT	CSARPGTGSNQPQHF
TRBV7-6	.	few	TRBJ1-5	TGTGCCAGCAGCTCCACAAACAGTGGCAATCAGCCCCAGCATTTT	CASSSTNSGNQPQHF
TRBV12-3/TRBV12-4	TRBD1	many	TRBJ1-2	TGTGCCAGCAGTCCACAGGGGTCGTATGGCTACACCTTC	CASSPQGSYGYTF
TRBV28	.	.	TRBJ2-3	TGTGCCAGCAGTTCCTCTCGGCCAATCACAGATACGCAGTATTTT	CASSSSRPITDTQYF
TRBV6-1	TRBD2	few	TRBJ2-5	TGTGCCAGCGCGGGCCCCAGGAGCGGGAGACGTATCGACCAGTACTTC	CASAGPRSGRRIDQYF
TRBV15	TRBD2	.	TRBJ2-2	TGTGCCACCAGCAGAGATCGTGATAGCGGGAGTTACACCGGGGAGCTGTTTTTT	CATSRDRDSGSYTGELFF
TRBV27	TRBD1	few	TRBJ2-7	TGTGCCAGCAGACCGGGACAGGGGGCAACCTTACACGAGCAGTACTTC	CASRPGQGATLHEQYF